Presented here are 32 T cell receptor beta chains from one specimen sequenced in a study of vaccination and CD4 T cells after COVID-19. Researchers used the Oncomine TCR Beta short-read assay to sequence DNA from cultured CD4+ T cells. TCRdb re-analysed the PCR reads in MiXCR, keeping a single row per CDR3 protein. The table includes more than 9,500 distinct CDR3 sequences, 45% to 55% detected once. These receptors are not linked to any known antigen. Treatment indicated: approximately 9-day PBMC culture with coronavirus spike peptide pools or control peptides (ViraFEST assay). Specimen: cultured CD4+ T cells from blood, collected after SARS-CoV-2 vaccination. The receptors derive from a human donor with COVID-19.

The chain joins TRBV19 to TRBJ1-5; D gene ambiguous. Trimming cost V 7 bases and J 0 bases, with 13 bases left between them. The CDR3 has 15 residues. Germline CDR1 is LNHDA and CDR2 is SQIVND (reference sequence). The CDR3 protein is CASTPTRDSNQPQHF. CDR3 DNA sequence: TGTGCCAGTACCCCAACACGGGATAGCAATCAGCCCCAGCATTTT.

The chain carries TRBV19 and TRBJ2-7; D unclear. CDR1 is LNHDA and CDR2 is SQIVND in the germline V gene (reference sequence). This CDR3 comprises 12 residues. The V end lost 6 bases, the J end lost 0 bases, and 6 bases lay between the germline ends. CDR3 sequence (DNA): TGTGCCAGTAGACACGACTCCTACGAGCAGTACTTC. It is translated as CASRHDSYEQYF.

V gene TRBV14 combines with J gene TRBJ2-5, with D possibly called TRBD1 or TRBD2 (7 bases each). Trimming took off 4 bases at V and 3 bases at J, with 18 bases between the two ends. Germline CDR1 reads SGHDN; CDR2 reads FVKESK. The CDR3 extends over 16 amino acids. The CDR3 DNA is TGTGCCAGCAGCCTCCCCAGGGGGGGGCACGAAGAGACCCAGTACTTC. Its translation: CASSLPRGGHEETQYF.

The V and J genes are TRBV2 and TRBJ2-7; TRBD1 agrees at 7 bases. Germline V gene data show CDR1 as SNHLY and CDR2 as FYNNEI. The CDR3 contains 15 residues. J lost 3 bases, V lost 8 bases, and 13 bases had no gene match. CDR3 sequence: CASALPGTVLYEQYF. CDR3 coding DNA: TGTGCCAGCGCCCTCCCGGGGACAGTACTCTACGAGCAGTACTTC.

The chain employs TRBV12-3 or TRBV12-4 and TRBJ2-5; tentative D call: TRBD1 (6 bases). The V end lost 5 bases, the J end lost 7 bases, and 11 bases lay between the germline ends. CDR3 length: 12 residues. The CDR3 spells CASSETGGTQYF. The CDR3 region has the DNA TGTGCCAGCAGTGAGACAGGTGGGACCCAGTACTTC.

This clonotype was seen more than once but under ten times. The chain uses TRBV7-2 and TRBJ1-6; tentative D call: TRBD1 (5 bases). V was pared by 2 bases and J by 0 bases, with 8 bases between. CDR1 is SGHTA and CDR2 is FQGNSA in the germline V gene. This CDR3 contains 16 residues. CDR3 nucleotides: TGTGCCAGCAGCTTAATAGGGGTCTCCTATAATTCACCCCTCCACTTT. This codes for CASSLIGVSYNSPLHF.

The chain employs TRBV7-2 and TRBJ1-1; D is unclear. V dropped 3 bases and J dropped 4 bases, with 6 bases sitting between them. CDR1 is SGHTA and CDR2 is FQGNSA in the germline V gene. The CDR3 has 12 amino acids. CDR3 region: CASSFWGTEAFF. The CDR3 DNA reads TGTGCCAGCAGCTTTTGGGGCACTGAAGCTTTCTTT.

The chain joins TRBV6-5 to TRBJ2-5; D tentatively fits TRBD1 or TRBD2 (5 bases each). The CDR3 has 15 residues. Germline CDR1 is MNHEY and CDR2 is SVGAGI. Trimming pared 2 bases from V and 1 base from J, leaving 11 bases between. The CDR3 protein is CASSYRWDLQETQYF. The CDR3 DNA reads TGTGCCAGCAGTTACAGGTGGGACCTCCAAGAGACCCAGTACTTC.

By share, this clonotype ranks as medium-sized. V gene TRBV20-1 combines with J gene TRBJ1-5; the D gene is possibly TRBD1 (6 bases). The germline V gene encodes CDR1 DFQATT and CDR2 SNEGSKA (reference sequence). This CDR3 has 14 residues. The germline V and J ends were trimmed by 3 bases and 3 bases, with 12 bases remaining between them. The CDR3, as DNA: TGCAGTGCTAGGGCGACAGGTGCCAATCAGCCCCAGCATTTT. Translated: CSARATGANQPQHF.

This clonotype was observed a handful of times. This chain uses TRBV19 with TRBJ2-3; no definite D call. The V gene's germline CDR1 is LNHDA and CDR2 SQIVND (reference sequence). CDR3 length: 13 amino acids. Trimming removed 4 bases from V and 2 bases from J, with 7 bases in between. The CDR3 sequence is CASSKGVTDTQYF. The CDR3 bases are TGTGCCAGTAGTAAAGGAGTCACAGATACGCAGTATTTT.

This clonotype was picked up a small number of times. V and J are TRBV7-2 and TRBJ1-5, with D uncertain. Germline-derived CDR1 and CDR2 are SGHTA and FQGNSA. The ends were cut back, 4 bases at V and 7 bases at J, with 11 bases in the middle. The CDR3 length is 13 residues. The CDR3: CASSSTGYQPQHF. The CDR3 DNA sequence: TGTGCCAGCAGCTCCACGGGTTACCAGCCCCAGCATTTT.

In the case of this clonotype: This sequence may be a read error, since a much larger clone differs from it by one base. V usage is TRBV6-4 and J usage is TRBJ1-5; 7 bases are shared with TRBD1. The CDR3 contains 16 residues. The V gene's germline CDR1 is MRHNA and CDR2 SNTAGT. V lost 8 bases to trimming and J lost 0 bases; unmatched junction nucleotides: 10. The CDR3 sequence: CASHRGQPLSNQPQHF. The DNA for the CDR3 is TGTGCCAGCCATAGGGGGCAGCCCCTTAGCAATCAGCCCCAGCATTTT.

The rearrangement links TRBV7-2 to TRBJ1-5; 9 bases map to TRBD1. There are 14 residues in the CDR3. The V gene's germline CDR1 is SGHTA and CDR2 FQGNSA. Germline trimming cut 5 bases from V and 5 bases from J; bases unmatched to any gene: 4. The CDR3 sequence: CASSDRTGDQPQHF. CDR3 DNA: TGTGCCAGCAGCGATCGGACAGGGGATCAGCCCCAGCATTTT.

This clonotype was seen more than once but under ten times. The chain is built from TRBV7-2 and TRBJ1-1, with D hard to call. The CDR3 has 13 amino acids. Deletions cut 3 bases from V and 1 base from J, with 6 bases between. The germline V gene encodes CDR1 SGHTA and CDR2 FQGNSA. CDR3 nucleotide sequence: TGTGCCAGCAGCTTTAGTCCGAACACTGAAGCTTTCTTT. This sequence encodes CASSFSPNTEAFF.

CDR3 coding DNA: TGTGCCAGCACCCCGGCAGGGACAGGGGGTGGCTACACCTTC. Its translation is CASTPAGTGGGYTF. V usage is TRBV11-2 and J usage is TRBJ1-2; 11 positions agree with TRBD1. The CDR3 runs 14 residues. Germline V gene sequence: CDR1 SGHAT, CDR2 FQNNGV. Losses at the gene ends were 7 bases for V and 7 bases for J; bases not matched to a gene: 8. Drawing the rest from reference TRBV11-2 and TRBJ1-2, the complete variable domain is EAGVAQSPRYKIIEKRQSVAFWCNPISGHATLYWYQQILGQGPKLLIQFQNNGVVDDSQLPKDRFSAERLKGVDSTLKIQPAKLEDSAVYLCASTPAGTGGGYTFGSGTRLTVV.

V usage is TRBV19 and J usage is TRBJ2-7; D possibly matches TRBD1 or TRBD2 (5 bases each). CDR1 is LNHDA, CDR2 SQIVND, per germline (reference sequence). The germline V and J ends were trimmed by 10 bases and 5 bases, with 18 bases remaining between them. The CDR3 has 13 amino acids. Written as DNA, the CDR3 is TGTGCCACTCCCGGCTGGGGGTGGGACGAGCAGTACTTC. As protein: CATPGWGWDEQYF.

This clonotype was counted only a few times. The chain joins TRBV27 to TRBJ1-3; D is undetermined. The CDR3 has 14 residues. The V gene's germline CDR1 is MNHEY and CDR2 SMNVEV (reference sequence). V shed 0 bases and J shed 0 bases, with 3 bases lying between them. The CDR3 DNA follows: TGTGCCAGCAGTTTATCGATCTCTGGAAACACCATATATTTT. Protein: CASSLSISGNTIYF.

The table lists this clonotype with a few counts. The rearrangement links TRBV11-2 to TRBJ1-1; D unclear. The ends were cut back, 3 bases at V and 6 bases at J, with 11 bases in the middle. This CDR3 is 13 amino acids long. CDR1 and CDR2 from the germline V gene are SGHAT and FQNNGV. CDR3 protein: CASSFGPYAEAFF. In DNA form, the CDR3 reads TGTGCCAGCAGCTTTGGGCCCTACGCTGAAGCTTTCTTT.

The DNA of the CDR3 is TGTGCCAGCAGTCCACAGGGGACCCGGGCCCAGCATTTT. Translation: CASSPQGTRAQHF. The chain joins TRBV25-1 to TRBJ1-5, with 7 positions matching TRBD1. The CDR3 length is 13 residues. V trimming: 5 bases; J trimming: 11 bases; junction bases outside the gene matches: 9. In germline, CDR1 is MGHDK, CDR2 SYGVNS.

The gene calls are TRBV29-1 and TRBJ1-1; D possibly corresponds to TRBD1 (5 bases). The CDR3 spans 14 residues. Trimming took 3 bases from V and 0 from J, leaving 11 bases between them. Germline loops: CDR1 SQVTM, CDR2 ANQGSEA. Here the CDR3 reads CSVERTGVNTEAFF. For the CDR3, the DNA is TGCAGCGTTGAGAGAACAGGAGTGAACACTGAAGCTTTCTTT.

As for this clonotype: The junction and the germline gene differ at one end; a read error may be behind it. The CDR3 region has the DNA TGTGCCAGCAGCTTGAGCGGGGGTGTACTCTTC. It is translated as CASSLSGGVLF. V and J are TRBV11-1 and TRBJ2-1, with 8 positions matching TRBD2. Per germline, CDR1 SGHAT and CDR2 FQDESV (reference sequence). CDR3 length: 11 amino acids.

This rearrangement joins TRBV7-9 to TRBJ1-1; 7 bases fit TRBD1. Germline assignment: CDR1 SEHNR and CDR2 FQNEAQ (reference sequence). The ends lost 6 bases at V and 4 bases at J; junction bases unmatched: 11. CDR3 length: 15 residues. As DNA, the CDR3 is TGTGCCAGCAGTCCACTGACAGGGCCGCTCACTGAAGCTTTCTTT. This gives the protein CASSPLTGPLTEAFF.

This clonotype was recorded once. This chain uses TRBV7-2 with TRBJ1-6; tentative D call: TRBD1 (5 bases). The CDR3 loop spans 15 amino acids. Per germline, CDR1 SGHTA and CDR2 FQGNSA. V lost 1 base, J lost 7 bases, and 11 bases lay in between. The CDR3 DNA reads as TGTGCCAGCAGCTTAGATGGCAGGGAAAATTCACCCCTCCACTTT. Amino acids: CASSLDGRENSPLHF.

With regard to this clonotype: An end of the junction does not agree with germline; a read error may underlie this. The V gene is TRBV11-3, the J gene TRBJ2-7; the D is unclear. The CDR3 has 11 residues. Germline V gene sequence: CDR1 SGHNT, CDR2 YENEEA. The chain's CDR3 is CASSLDHQVTF. CDR3 nucleotides: TGTGCCAGCAGCTTAGATCACCAGGTTACCTTC.

The V gene is TRBV6-1, the J gene TRBJ2-3, with D possibly TRBD2 on 6 matching bases. The V end was cut by 6 bases, the J end by 6 bases, with 19 bases between. The germline V gene encodes CDR1 MNHNS and CDR2 SASEGT. The CDR3 loop spans 15 amino acids. For the CDR3, the DNA is TGTGCCAGCAGCCCCACTAGCTTCTCCCTGGATACGCAGTATTTT. Encoded protein: CASSPTSFSLDTQYF.

This clonotype was found a few times. The chain has TRBV6-1 and TRBJ2-1, with 7 positions matching TRBD1. This CDR3 region has 15 residues. Germline-derived CDR1 and CDR2 are MNHNS and SASEGT. Trimming removed 4 bases from V and 3 bases from J; junction bases left unmatched: 6. The CDR3 loop is CASSVRGSGYNEQFF. Here the CDR3 DNA reads TGTGCCAGCAGTGTCAGGGGGAGTGGCTACAATGAGCAGTTCTTC.

This clonotype occurred a few times. The gene calls are TRBV20-1 and TRBJ2-5; TRBD1 matches at 11 bases. V dropped 6 bases and J dropped 6; count of bases not matched to a gene: 12. The CDR3 is 15 amino acids. The germline V gene encodes CDR1 DFQATT and CDR2 SNEGSKA (reference sequence). CDR3 bases: TGCAGTGCCCCCTCCGGGACAGGGGGATTAAAGACCCAGTACTTC. Amino acid sequence: CSAPSGTGGLKTQYF.

CDR3 bases: TGTGCCATCAGGGAGACGGGGGGATCCTACGAGCAGTACTTC. It codes for CAIRETGGSYEQYF. This chain joins TRBV10-3 and TRBJ2-7, with 7 bases lining up with TRBD2. This CDR3 has 14 amino acids. V lost 6 bases to trimming and J lost 1 base; unmatched junction nucleotides: 6. Germline V gives CDR1 ENHRY, CDR2 SYGVKD.

In this sample, this clonotype turned up a few times. The chain has TRBV4-3 and TRBJ2-3, with D perhaps matching TRBD2 (6 bases). V lost 0 bases, J lost 1 base, and 11 bases lay in between. From germline, CDR1 is LGHNA and CDR2 YSLEER. The length of the CDR3 is 16 residues. This CDR3 is CASSQDGRGRTDTQYF. CDR3 nucleotide sequence: TGCGCCAGCAGCCAAGATGGGCGGGGACGCACAGATACGCAGTATTTT.

This clonotype was picked up a small number of times. The V and J genes are TRBV7-9 and TRBJ1-3; tentatively, D is TRBD1 (6 bases). Per germline, CDR1 SEHNR and CDR2 FQNEAQ (reference sequence). V gave up 10 bases and J gave up 4 bases, with 14 bases separating them. This CDR3 has 13 amino acids. The CDR3 sequence: CATVQGSGNTIYF. The DNA for the CDR3 is TGTGCCACTGTACAGGGTTCCGGAAACACCATATATTTT.

The chain employs TRBV6-4 and TRBJ2-4; 7 bases agree with TRBD1. Germline values: CDR1 MRHNA, CDR2 SNTAGT. There are 11 residues in the CDR3. The ends lost 8 bases at V and 7 bases at J; junction bases unmatched: 2. The CDR3 DNA follows: TGTGCCAGCCCGACAGGGAACATTCAGTACTTC. Residues: CASPTGNIQYF.

V usage is TRBV6-2 or TRBV6-3 and J usage is TRBJ2-2; unclear D gene. The V end lost 2 bases, the J end lost 0 bases, and 13 bases lay between the germline ends. The CDR3 runs to 17 residues. Looked up from germline, CDR1 is MNHEY and CDR2 is SVGEGT. CDR3 bases: TGTGCCAGCAGTTACCAAACAGCAAGGGCGAACACCGGGGAGCTGTTTTTT. Amino acids: CASSYQTARANTGELFF.